A single sample is the source of the 25 T cell receptor beta chains below, sequenced in a study of T cell responses to AZD1222 COVID-19 vaccine. Generated by immunoSEQ multiplex PCR, the TCRdb table keeps only in-frame clones and is missing some. Seen here are more than 95,000 clones, approximately 88% observed once, and the top ten hold around 5.6%. This specimen consisted of peripheral blood, obtained on day 0 of AZD1222 vaccination. All receptors derive from an adult in good health.

The CDR3 protein is CASSVGFEGRVEQFF. Here the CDR3 DNA reads TGTGCCAGCAGCGTAGGATTTGAGGGACGAGTTGAGCAGTTCTTC. The chain carries TRBV7-9 and TRBJ2-1; either TRBD1 or TRBD2 may supply D (5 bases each). Germline loops: CDR1 SEHNR, CDR2 FQNEAQ (reference sequence). This CDR3 comprises 15 residues. Trimming took 5 bases from V and 9 from J, leaving 20 bases between them.

V is TRBV28 and J is TRBJ2-2; 8 bases align to TRBD1. The CDR3 contains 14 residues. Per the germline V gene, CDR1 is MDHEN and CDR2 is SYDVKM. Losses at the gene ends were 8 bases for V and 5 bases for J; bases not matched to a gene: 7. The DNA of the CDR3 is TGTGCCAGCTGCGGACAGGGCGGGACCGGGGAGCTGTTTTTT. Amino acid sequence: CASCGQGGTGELFF. The full variable domain, rest sourced from reference TRBV28 and TRBJ2-2, is DVKVTQSSRYLVKRTGEKVFLECVQDMDHENMFWYRQDPGLGLRLIYFSYDVKMKEKGDIPEGYSVSREKKERFSLILESASTNQTSMYLCASCGQGGTGELFFGEGSRLTVL.

V is TRBV30 and J is TRBJ1-6; no clear D gene. From germline, CDR1 is GTSNPN and CDR2 SVGIG (reference sequence). This CDR3 has 13 residues. V gave up 4 bases and J gave up 3 bases, with 7 bases separating them. The CDR3 here is CAWKVGYNSPLHF. CDR3 bases: TGTGCCTGGAAAGTCGGCTATAATTCACCCCTCCACTTT.

V gene TRBV11-2 combines with J gene TRBJ1-2; TRBD1 agrees at 9 bases. The CDR3 covers 13 residues. From germline, CDR1 is SGHAT and CDR2 FQNNGV. The J segment lost 8 bases and the V segment lost 6 bases, leaving 7 bases of the junction unmatched. The CDR3 region has the DNA TGTGCCAGCAGACAGGGACAGGGAGGCGGCTACACCTTC. It specifies CASRQGQGGGYTF.

This clone turned up a few times. The same CDR3 is also encoded by other DNA sequences in this sample. This chain connects TRBV28 to TRBJ2-5; D unresolved. There are 12 residues in the CDR3. Trimming removed 4 bases at V and 5 bases at J, with 8 bases between. Looked up from germline, CDR1 is MDHEN and CDR2 is SYDVKM. The CDR3 DNA sequence: TGTGCCAGCAGTTCTGCCCACGAGACCCAGTACTTC. Translated, it gives CASSSAHETQYF.

The J gene is TRBJ1-2, the V gene TRBV9; 12 bases fit TRBD1. From germline, CDR1 is SGDLS and CDR2 YYNGEE. The J segment lost 7 bases and the V segment lost 3 bases, leaving 10 bases of the junction unmatched. This CDR3 region has 16 residues. The CDR3 region has the DNA TGTGCCAGCAGCGCCGAATCCTGGGACAGGGGGCTTGGCTACACCTTC. This gives the protein CASSAESWDRGLGYTF.

V gene TRBV9 combines with J gene TRBJ1-2; a possible D gene is TRBD1 (6 bases). The V gene lost 0 bases and the J gene lost 6 bases, with 9 bases spanning the gap. Germline lookup yields CDR1 SGDLS and CDR2 YYNGEE. The CDR3 has 13 residues. The CDR3 sequence is CASSVAGANGYTF. The CDR3 DNA sequence: TGTGCCAGCAGCGTAGCAGGGGCAAATGGCTACACCTTC.

The genes are TRBV24-1 and TRBJ2-7, with D possibly being TRBD2 (5 bases). The germline V gene has CDR1 KGHDR and CDR2 SFDVKD. Trimming shortened V by 4 bases and J by 2 bases, and 11 bases separated the two germline ends. The CDR3 runs 14 residues. CDR3 loop: CATSEAGTTYEQYF. The CDR3 nucleotides read TGTGCCACCAGTGAGGCGGGCACCACCTACGAGCAGTACTTC.

This clone turned up a few times. The rearrangement joins TRBV18 to TRBJ1-1; 7 bases are shared with TRBD1. The J segment lost 4 bases and the V segment lost 4 bases, leaving 12 bases of the junction unmatched. Per germline, CDR1 KGHSH and CDR2 LQKENI. This CDR3 is 16 amino acids long. The CDR3 bases are TGTGCCAGCTCACGTTACACTAATTCAGGGGGCACTGAAGCTTTCTTT. Its protein product is CASSRYTNSGGTEAFF.

V is TRBV19 and J is TRBJ1-1; no clear D. This CDR3 has 12 amino acids. V gave up 6 bases and J gave up 1 base, with 6 bases separating them. The V gene's germline CDR1 is LNHDA and CDR2 SQIVND (reference sequence). The CDR3 sequence: CASRGPNTEAFF. CDR3 coding DNA: TGTGCCAGTAGGGGTCCGAACACTGAAGCTTTCTTT. The full variable domain, rest sourced from reference TRBV19 and TRBJ1-1, is DGGITQSPKYLFRKEGQNVTLSCEQNLNHDAMYWYRQDPGQGLRLIYYSQIVNDFQKGDIAEGYSVSREKKESFPLTVTSAQKNPTAFYLCASRGPNTEAFFGQGTRLTVV.

The CDR3 sequence is CAISENRVEAGFGELFF. The DNA of the CDR3 is TGTGCCATCAGTGAGAACAGGGTGGAGGCAGGTTTCGGGGAGCTGTTTTTT. V gene TRBV10-3 combines with J gene TRBJ2-2; the D gene is possibly TRBD1 (6 bases). Trimming shortened V by 2 bases and J by 7 bases, and 20 bases separated the two germline ends. The CDR3 covers 17 residues. Germline CDR1 ENHRY, CDR2 SYGVKD.

The chain recombines TRBV3-1 (or the pseudogene TRBV3-2) with TRBJ2-7; D may be TRBD1 (6 bases). This CDR3 is built from 15 residues. V was clipped by 4 bases and J by 4 bases, with 17 bases between them. CDR1 is LGHDT, CDR2 YNNKEL, per germline (reference sequence). Here the CDR3 DNA reads TGTGCCAGCAGCCGAACCGGGACACGACCTTACGAGCAGTACTTC. Amino acid sequence: CASSRTGTRPYEQYF.

The chain employs TRBV3-1 (or the pseudogene TRBV3-2) and TRBJ2-3, with D perhaps given as TRBD1 or TRBD2 (5 bases each). Trimming left V 3 bases short and J 2 bases short, with 15 bases between. Germline V CDR1 and CDR2: LGHDT, YNNKEL (reference sequence). The CDR3 is made up of 16 amino acids. CDR3 nucleotide sequence: TGTGCCAGCAGCCAGCCGGGACCCGGGCTCACAGATACGCAGTATTTT. Its protein is CASSQPGPGLTDTQYF.

The chain uses TRBV6-5 and TRBJ1-5; possibly TRBD1 for D (5 bases). The germline V and J ends were trimmed by 0 bases and 7 bases, with 13 bases remaining between them. The germline gives CDR1 MNHEY, CDR2 SVGAGI. The CDR3 runs 15 residues. For the CDR3, the DNA is TGTGCCAGCAGTTACTCGGGGGGGAACGGACAGCCCCAGCATTTT. It specifies CASSYSGGNGQPQHF.

This clone appeared once. The chain is built from TRBV12-1 and TRBJ1-1. TRBV12-1 is shown as a pseudogene. The CDR3 sequence is 15 residues long. Written as DNA, the CDR3 is TGTGCCAGCAGCTTTGACAAGGTCTGGAACACTGAAGCTTTCTTT. Encoded protein: CASSFDKVWNTEAFF.

CDR3 sequence: CASTGQPLGANVLTF. The CDR3, as DNA: TGTGCCAGCACAGGACAGCCCCTAGGGGCCAACGTCCTGACTTTC. This chain joins TRBV6-5 and TRBJ2-6, with TRBD1 as a possible D gene (6 bases). Trimming took 7 bases from V and 4 from J, leaving 14 bases between them. The CDR3 covers 15 residues. Germline V CDR1 and CDR2: MNHEY, SVGAGI.

V usage is TRBV6-4 and J usage is TRBJ2-3, with TRBD1 identical over 12 bases. Trimming removed 4 bases from V and 4 bases from J; junction bases left unmatched: 6. Germline lookup yields CDR1 MRHNA and CDR2 SNTAGT. The CDR3 extends over 16 amino acids. CDR3 loop: CASSASGTGGPDTQYF. For the CDR3, the DNA is TGTGCCAGCAGTGCCTCCGGGACAGGGGGCCCAGATACGCAGTATTTT.

CDR3 nucleotide sequence: TGTGCCAGCAGCCGGGACAGGTTCAATCAGCCCCAGCATTTT. Amino acids: CASSRDRFNQPQHF. The chain employs TRBV27 and TRBJ1-5; 8 bases are a match to TRBD1. Germline trimming cut 6 bases from V and 3 bases from J; bases unmatched to any gene: 4. The CDR3 is 14 amino acids. Per the germline V gene, CDR1 is MNHEY and CDR2 is SMNVEV (reference sequence).

The chain has TRBV12-5 and TRBJ1-1, with D perhaps matching TRBD1 (5 bases). Germline CDR1 and CDR2: LGHNT and FRNRAP. This CDR3 is built from 13 residues. Trimming shortened V by 4 bases and J by 8 bases, and 14 bases separated the two germline ends. CDR3 bases: TGTGCTAGTGGTTCGCTTAGCGGGGGAGAAGCTTTCTTT. This encodes CASGSLSGGEAFF. Variable domain in full (rest from reference TRBV12-5 and TRBJ1-1): DARVTQTPRHKVTEMGQEVTMRCQPILGHNTVFWYRQTMMQGLELLAYFRNRAPLDDSGMPKDRFSAEMPDATLATLKIQPSEPRDSAVYFCASGSLSGGEAFFGQGTRLTVV.

The chain couples TRBV19 to TRBJ1-2; D unresolved. The CDR3 length is 14 residues. Germline lookup yields CDR1 LNHDA and CDR2 SQIVND (reference sequence). V lost 1 base to trimming and J lost 7 bases, with 13 bases between them. CDR3 sequence: CASSIGTASGGYTF. CDR3 coding DNA: TGTGCCAGTAGTATAGGAACCGCCTCGGGTGGCTACACCTTC.

The chain joins TRBV9 to TRBJ1-6; no clear D. Trimming removed 1 base at V and 8 bases at J, with 7 bases between. Germline values: CDR1 SGDLS, CDR2 YYNGEE. CDR3 length equals 13 residues. The CDR3 here is CASSVQADSPLHF. CDR3 sequence (DNA): TGTGCCAGCAGCGTACAGGCGGATTCACCCCTCCACTTT.

This rearrangement joins TRBV28 to TRBJ2-1; D is possibly TRBD1 (6 bases). V was pared by 4 bases and J by 6 bases, with 13 bases between. This CDR3 is 14 amino acids long. In germline, CDR1 is MDHEN, CDR2 SYDVKM. The CDR3 DNA reads TGTGCCAGCAGTTCCCACCAGGGGTTCAATGAGCAGTTCTTC. Its translation: CASSSHQGFNEQFF.

This chain connects TRBV11-3 to TRBJ1-1; 7 positions agree with TRBD1. There are 13 residues in the CDR3. The V gene's germline CDR1 is SGHNT and CDR2 YENEEA. Trimming took 3 bases from V and 5 from J; bases not matched to a gene: 3. DNA of the CDR3: TGTGCCAGCAGCTTTACCAGGGGGACTGAAGCTTTCTTT. It codes for CASSFTRGTEAFF.

This clone turned up a few times. The chain links TRBV3-1 (or the pseudogene TRBV3-2) to TRBJ2-1; 10 bases are shared with TRBD2. V was pared by 4 bases and J by 4 bases, with 4 bases of the junction left unmatched. The CDR3 runs 15 residues. Per germline, CDR1 LGHDT and CDR2 YNNKEL (reference sequence). CDR3 sequence (DNA): TGTGCCAGCAGCCTGGGACTAGCGCAGTACAATGAGCAGTTCTTC. Translating it yields CASSLGLAQYNEQFF.

V gene TRBV6-1 combines with J gene TRBJ2-3; D gene uncertain. CDR1 and CDR2 (germline): MNHNS, SASEGT. Deletions cut 5 bases from V and 0 bases from J, with 9 bases between. CDR3 length equals 14 residues. The CDR3 protein is CASSPQSSTDTQYF. The CDR3 nucleotides read TGTGCCAGCAGTCCCCAATCTAGCACAGATACGCAGTATTTT.